These T cell receptor beta chains were read from a single sample in a study of human T cells and chemical hapten exposure. TCRdb ran MiXCR on the RACE reads and lists one entry per CDR3 protein. The data show about 380,000 distinct CDR3 sequences, more than 4.5% seen once. The source material was whole blood, sampled in connection with sensitization to the hapten diphenylcyclopropenone (DPC). The receptors derive from a woman in her 50s with alopecia areata. Some clones in this sample may be carry-over from other donors' samples. The CDR3 runs from the conserved cysteine through the conserved F or W. The D gene is left open where the match is weak. Size tells how often a clone was seen (once, few, many) or the class of an expanded clone, and some rows leave it out.

d_gene,abundance,v_gene,j_gene,CDR3aa,CDR3nt
-,few,TRBV20-1,TRBJ1-2,CSARPQGNYGYTF,TGCAGTGCTAGGCCCCAGGGGAACTATGGCTACACCTTC
TRBD1,-,TRBV7-8,TRBJ2-7,CASNRDRAYEQYF,TGTGCCAGCAACCGGGACAGAGCCTACGAGCAGTACTTC
-,few,TRBV9,TRBJ2-7,CASSVEIGKGYEQYF,TGTGCCAGCAGCGTAGAAATCGGGAAGGGCTACGAGCAGTACTTC
TRBD2,-,TRBV11-3,TRBJ2-1,CASSSRTSGDGNEQFF,TGTGCCAGCAGCTCGAGGACTAGCGGGGACGGTAATGAGCAGTTCTTC
-,-,TRBV3-1,TRBJ1-5,CASSQGPGNSQPQHF,TGTGCCAGCAGCCAAGGGCCCGGGAATAGTCAGCCCCAGCATTTT
-,many,TRBV29-1,TRBJ2-5,CSGRTEETQYF,TGCAGCGGGAGGACAGAAGAGACCCAGTACTTC
-,-,TRBV19,TRBJ2-1,CASSIGAGPYNEQFF,TGTGCCAGTAGTATAGGGGCGGGTCCATACAATGAGCAGTTCTTC
TRBD1,few,TRBV27,TRBJ1-2,CASRPPTGGKGNGYTF,TGTGCCAGCAGGCCACCGACAGGGGGCAAGGGGAATGGCTACACCTTC
-,many,TRBV28,TRBJ2-6,CASNEVNSGANVLTF,TGTGCCAGCAACGAAGTTAACTCTGGGGCCAACGTCCTGACTTTC
TRBD2,many,TRBV12-3/TRBV12-4,TRBJ2-1,CASSPVGGDHGGNEQFF,TGTGCCAGCAGTCCCGTTGGGGGGGACCACGGGGGCAATGAGCAGTTCTTC
-,many,TRBV6-5,TRBJ1-1,CASSYSGRGAEAFF,TGTGCCAGCAGTTACTCGGGGCGGGGAGCTGAAGCTTTCTTT
-,-,TRBV4-1,TRBJ1-1,CASSDGTYLTEAFF,TGCGCCAGCAGCGATGGGACATACCTCACTGAAGCTTTCTTT
TRBD2,few,TRBV20-1,TRBJ2-3,CSARVPSGAPNTDTQYF,TGCAGTGCTAGAGTCCCTAGCGGGGCGCCGAACACAGATACGCAGTATTTT
-,many,TRBV5-1,TRBJ1-1,CASSLTGKGEAFF,TGCGCCAGCAGCTTGACAGGGAAAGGTGAAGCTTTCTTT
TRBD1,many,TRBV20-1,TRBJ2-1,CSAIQGLGEQFF,TGCAGTGCTATACAGGGGTTAGGTGAGCAGTTCTTC
-,many,TRBV29-1,TRBJ1-1,CSVGTSYTEAFF,TGCAGCGTTGGGACATCTTACACTGAAGCTTTCTTT
-,many,TRBV20-1,TRBJ1-4,CSARDLGEVRTNEKLFF,TGCAGTGCTAGAGATCTGGGGGAGGTGAGAACTAATGAAAAACTGTTTTTT
TRBD1,-,TRBV29-1,TRBJ2-7,CSVEDPGQGHEQYF,TGCAGCGTTGAAGATCCGGGACAGGGGCACGAGCAGTACTTC
-,many,TRBV28,TRBJ1-1,CASSLETGEAFF,TGTGCCAGCAGTTTAGAGACAGGTGAAGCTTTCTTT
TRBD1,many,TRBV7-9,TRBJ2-7,CASSPTGVLSYEQYF,TGTGCCAGCAGCCCTACAGGGGTGCTCTCCTACGAGCAGTACTTC
-,few,TRBV5-3,TRBJ1-5,CARRPKSEQLQQPQHF,TGTGCCAGAAGGCCGAAGAGCGAACAGCTCCAACAGCCCCAGCATTTT
TRBD2,many,TRBV7-8,TRBJ2-1,CASSRTSGTNNEQFF,TGTGCCAGCAGCCGGACTAGCGGGACTAACAATGAGCAGTTCTTC
TRBD1,many,TRBV6-2/TRBV6-3,TRBJ2-4,CASSRQGLAKNIQYF,TGTGCCAGCAGTCGACAGGGGCTAGCCAAAAACATTCAGTACTTC
-,many,TRBV13,TRBJ2-6,CASSLESVLSSGANVLTF,TGTGCCAGCAGCTTAGAGAGTGTCTTGAGCTCTGGGGCCAACGTCCTGACTTTC
TRBD1,many,TRBV20-1,TRBJ1-6,CSARVRGNDSPLHF,TGCAGTGCTAGAGTCAGGGGGAACGATTCACCCCTCCACTTT
-,-,TRBV3-1,TRBJ1-1,CASSQDWRGGTEAFF,TGTGCCAGCAGCCAAGATTGGCGGGGCGGCACTGAAGCTTTCTTT
-,-,TRBV7-2,TRBJ2-5,CASSSSSETQYF,TGTGCCAGCAGCTCATCATCAGAGACCCAGTACTTC
-,many,TRBV3-1,TRBJ2-1,CASSPYRGKTGNEQFF,TGTGCCAGCAGCCCATACCGCGGGAAAACGGGGAATGAGCAGTTCTTC
TRBD2,many,TRBV12-3/TRBV12-4,TRBJ2-3,CASSLKGREADTQYF,TGTGCCAGCAGTTTAAAGGGGAGGGAAGCAGATACGCAGTATTTT
-,many,TRBV5-1,TRBJ2-3,CASSSNLDTQYF,TGCGCCAGCAGCTCAAATCTAGATACGCAGTATTTT
-,many,TRBV5-1,TRBJ2-7,CASSLNPGSPYEQYF,TGCGCCAGCAGCTTGAACCCGGGCAGCCCCTACGAGCAGTACTTC
-,few,TRBV6-1,TRBJ2-7,CASSPSGPIYEQYF,TGTGCCAGCAGTCCTTCGGGACCCATCTACGAGCAGTACTTC
-,many,TRBV28,TRBJ2-1,CASTPRGTEQFF,TGTGCCAGCACCCCTCGAGGGACTGAGCAGTTCTTC
-,many,TRBV10-3,TRBJ2-1,CAINEGGSGPSNEQFF,TGTGCCATCAATGAAGGAGGTAGCGGCCCCTCCAATGAGCAGTTCTTC